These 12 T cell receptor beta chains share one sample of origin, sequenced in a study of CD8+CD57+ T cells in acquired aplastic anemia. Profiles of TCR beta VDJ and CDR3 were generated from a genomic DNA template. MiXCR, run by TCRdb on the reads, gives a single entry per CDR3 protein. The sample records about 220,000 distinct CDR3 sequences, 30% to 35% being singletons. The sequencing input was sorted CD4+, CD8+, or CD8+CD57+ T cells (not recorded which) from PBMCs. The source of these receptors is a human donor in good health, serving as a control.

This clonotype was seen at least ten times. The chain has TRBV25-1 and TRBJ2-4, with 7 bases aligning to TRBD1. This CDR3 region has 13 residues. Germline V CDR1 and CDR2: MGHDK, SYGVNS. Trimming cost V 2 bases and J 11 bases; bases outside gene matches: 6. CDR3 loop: CASSEEAGTVQYF. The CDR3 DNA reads TGTGCCAGCAGTGAAGAAGCCGGGACAGTTCAGTACTTC.

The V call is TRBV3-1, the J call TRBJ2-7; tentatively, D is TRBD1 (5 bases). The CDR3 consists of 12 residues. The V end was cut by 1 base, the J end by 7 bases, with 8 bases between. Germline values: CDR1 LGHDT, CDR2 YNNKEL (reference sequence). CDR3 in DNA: TGTGCCAGCAGCCAAGCTAGGGGTGAGCAGTACTTC. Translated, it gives CASSQARGEQYF.

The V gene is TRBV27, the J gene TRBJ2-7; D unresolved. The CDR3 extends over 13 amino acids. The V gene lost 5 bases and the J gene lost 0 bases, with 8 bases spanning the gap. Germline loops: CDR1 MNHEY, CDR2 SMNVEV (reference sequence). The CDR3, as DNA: TGTGCCAGCAGTGCCATAAGCTCCTACGAGCAGTACTTC. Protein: CASSAISSYEQYF.

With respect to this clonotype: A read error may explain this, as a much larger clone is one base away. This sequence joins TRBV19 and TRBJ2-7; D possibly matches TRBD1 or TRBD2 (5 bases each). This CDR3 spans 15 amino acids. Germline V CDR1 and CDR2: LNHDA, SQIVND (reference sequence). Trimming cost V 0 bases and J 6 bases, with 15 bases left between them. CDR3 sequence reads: CASSIDHSGTFEQYF. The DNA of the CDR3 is TGTGCCAGTAGTATAGATCACTCGGGGACCTTCGAGCAGTACTTC.

CDR3 amino acids: CASSYSPIRLFF. For the CDR3, the DNA is TGTGCCAGCAGTTACTCGCCAATACGGCTGTTTTTT. The genes are TRBV6-5 and TRBJ2-2; D ambiguous. The CDR3 length is 12 residues. V dropped 0 bases and J dropped 13 bases, with 9 bases sitting between them. Germline assignment: CDR1 MNHEY and CDR2 SVGAGI.

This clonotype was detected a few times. As DNA, the CDR3 is TGTGCCAGCAGCCAGCGTGGTTGGACAGGGGGCGCGCCGCGGGTTCAGCCCCAGCATTTT. Its protein is CASSQRGWTGGAPRVQPQHF. This chain joins TRBV13 and TRBJ1-5; 11 bases agree with TRBD1. The ends lost 5 bases at V and 6 bases at J; junction bases unmatched: 21. The germline V gene encodes CDR1 PRHDT and CDR2 FYEKMQ (reference sequence). The CDR3 has 20 residues.

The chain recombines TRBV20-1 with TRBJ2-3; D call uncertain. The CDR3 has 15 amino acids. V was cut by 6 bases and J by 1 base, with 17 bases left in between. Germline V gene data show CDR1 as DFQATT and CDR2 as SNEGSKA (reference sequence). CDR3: CSASLTRKGTDTQYF. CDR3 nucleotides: TGCAGTGCGTCCCTCACCCGGAAGGGCACAGATACGCAGTATTTT.

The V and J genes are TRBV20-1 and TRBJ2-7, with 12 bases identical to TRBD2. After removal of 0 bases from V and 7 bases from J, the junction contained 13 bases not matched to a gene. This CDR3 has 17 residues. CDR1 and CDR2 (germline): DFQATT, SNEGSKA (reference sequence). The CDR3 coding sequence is TGCAGTGCTAGAGATCCTAGGGGGACTAGCGGGTGGGATGAGCAGTACTTC. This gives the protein CSARDPRGTSGWDEQYF.

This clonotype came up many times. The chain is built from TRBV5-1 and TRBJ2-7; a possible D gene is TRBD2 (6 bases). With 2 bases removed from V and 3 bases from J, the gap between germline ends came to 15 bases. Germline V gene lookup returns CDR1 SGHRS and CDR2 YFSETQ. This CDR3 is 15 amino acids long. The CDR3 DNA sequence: TGCGCCAGCAGCTTCGGGACGGGAGATCGCTACGAGCAGTACTTC. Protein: CASSFGTGDRYEQYF.

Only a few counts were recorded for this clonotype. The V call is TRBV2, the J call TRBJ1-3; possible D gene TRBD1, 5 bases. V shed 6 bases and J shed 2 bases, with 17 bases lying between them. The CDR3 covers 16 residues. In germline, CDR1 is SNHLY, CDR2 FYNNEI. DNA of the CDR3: TGTGCCAGCAGAAAAAGGGACGGAGGAGCTGGAAACACCATATATTTT. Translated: CASRKRDGGAGNTIYF. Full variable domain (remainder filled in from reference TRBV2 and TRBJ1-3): EPEVTQTPSHQVTQMGQEVILRCVPISNHLYFYWYRQILGQKVEFLVSFYNNEISEKSEIFDDQFSVERPDGSNFTLKIRSTKLEDSAMYFCASRKRDGGAGNTIYFGEGSWLTVV.

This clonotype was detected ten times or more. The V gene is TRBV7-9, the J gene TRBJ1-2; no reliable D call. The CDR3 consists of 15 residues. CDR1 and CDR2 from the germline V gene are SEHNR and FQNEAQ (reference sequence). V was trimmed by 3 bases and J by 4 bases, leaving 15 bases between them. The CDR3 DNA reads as TGTGCCAGCAGCTTCGTCCGACTGACACCCTATGGCTACACCTTC. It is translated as CASSFVRLTPYGYTF.

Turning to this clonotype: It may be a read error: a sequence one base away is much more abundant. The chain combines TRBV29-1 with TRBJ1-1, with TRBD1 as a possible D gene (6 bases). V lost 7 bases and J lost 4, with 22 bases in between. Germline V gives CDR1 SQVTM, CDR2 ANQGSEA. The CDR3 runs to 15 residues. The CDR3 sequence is CSARSLPGGLTEAFF. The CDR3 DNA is TGCAGCGCCAGATCACTTCCCGGGGGGCTCACTGAAGCTTTCTTT.